The T cell receptor (beta chain) described here comes from a study of T cell responses to AZD1222 COVID-19 vaccine listed by TCRdb under 2021. With regard to the full study: AZD1222 recipients whose second dose came at about 4 weeks and those whose second dose came at about 12 weeks were combined into one group, since spike-specific TCR depth and breadth did not differ between the two schedules. Trial participants were enrolled into age subgroups of 18-55, 56-69 and 70-plus years, which contained about 160, 30 and 59 TCR-sequenced participants, respectively. TCR sequencing was performed for 233 trial participants, of whom 207 were given two doses of AZD1222 and around 25 were given two doses of MenACWY control vaccine. The study at large found these results: Participants were mostly white British, with more females than males. The authors suggested clonal diversity may have been underestimated. CD4 TCRs associated with the vaccine covered the entire spike protein, and the dominant responses were in regions 160-218 and 743-854. Conclusions about previously exposed vaccinees are limited because only five to seven AZD1222 recipients were SARS-CoV-2 seropositive at baseline. Because no day 14 peak-response samples were available, the repertoires could be characterized only after the peak T cell response. Epitopes outside the regions mutated in the B.1.351 and B.1.1.7 variants were reportedly recognized by nearly half of the unique spike-specific TCRs. A significant rise in spike-specific TCR breadth and depth was observed after two AZD1222 doses relative to day 0 and relative to MenACWY recipients. In the small 56-69-year group, the increase in depth fell short of significance, most likely because of low power.

The time point label on this specimen signifies: baseline before first vaccination. Vaccinee samples came from UK trials COV001 and COV002, including a single-blind randomized controlled phase 2/3 trial of AZD1222 (ChAdOx1 nCoV-19) in healthy adults. For TCRbeta chain sequencing, PBMC samples from trial participants were taken at day 0 and at day 28 after the second dose. In the germline V gene, CDR1 corresponds to SGHNT and CDR2 to YENEEA. The germline ends are 10 bases apart after V is trimmed by 1 base and J by 0 bases. The CDR3 covers 16 residues, taking in both the cysteine and the phenylalanine. The read is trimmed to its CDR3 DNA, 48 bases read in frame from base 1. Concerning this clone: The specificity of this receptor is unknown. Base qualities are not at hand, and no much larger clone is one base apart.

The CDR3 regions of human TCRbeta chains were subjected to immunosequencing. On the authors' methods: Repertoire TCRs were matched against a reference library of SARS-CoV-2-specific TCRs generated with the MIRA antigen-specificity platform. Breadth meant the fraction of unique TCRs that were SARS-CoV-2-associated, whereas depth meant the fraction of total T cells that were SARS-CoV-2-associated. Using the MIRA data, every spike-specific TCR was mapped to the spike region that the TCR reacted to and assigned to either a CD4 or a CD8 class. Log10-transformed breadth and depth values were compared by one-way ANOVA with Sidak's multiple comparisons tests. TCRdb holds this immuneACCESS table with in-frame rearrangements only. Some clones are missing; in checked studies, unresolved V genes explain under half, and the rest has no known cause. That table gives V, J and clone size, and the DNA gave D and trimming. For this sample there are 200,000 or so clones; around 92% appear just once. Jointly, the top ten make up 10% of the sample.

This specimen was peripheral blood, taken on day 0 of AZD1222 vaccination. Recombination linked TRBV11-3 to TRBJ2-4, with the identity of the D gene unclear. This sequence was found in an adult in good health. This receptor has the CDR3 CASSLVVLQAKNIQYF. The DNA sequence reads TGTGCCAGCAGCTTAGTGGTCCTCCAAGCCAAAAACATTCAGTACTTC.